These T cell receptor beta chains were read from a single sample in a study of blood T cell repertoires in COVID-19. Only in-frame clones appear in the TCRdb table, and some are missing; sequencing was by immunoSEQ multiplex PCR. The data hold around 120,000 clones, with approximately 85% observed a single time. Material for sequencing was peripheral blood. These receptors were collected from a man of 80 years or more with acute or convalescent COVID-19. Each CDR3 is given with its conserved first and last residue. The order of the fields is CDR3 protein, CDR3 DNA, clone size, D gene, CDR3 length, V gene, J gene. D genes are given only for firm matches. The listing skips clone size in some rows; elsewhere it reads once, few, many or a size class.

CASSRTSNDEQFF	TGTGCCAGCAGCCGTACTAGCAACGATGAGCAGTTCTTC	NA	NA	13	TRBV3-1/TRBV3-2	TRBJ2-1
CASSYQTGVGAEAFF	TGTGCCAGCAGTTACCAGACAGGGGTTGGGGCTGAAGCTTTCTTT	NA	TRBD1	15	TRBV6-5	TRBJ1-1
CASSTPGTGSYEQYF	TGTGCCAGTAGTACGCCCGGGACAGGCTCCTACGAGCAGTACTTC	NA	TRBD1	15	TRBV19	TRBJ2-7
CATFPKTSRTAAGYTF	TGTGCCACTTTTCCAAAAACTTCCCGAACGGCAGCGGGCTACACCTTC	NA	NA	16	TRBV19	TRBJ1-2
CASSPPMVSAQPQHF	TGTGCCAGCAGCCCACCGATGGTCAGCGCTCAGCCCCAGCATTTT	NA	NA	15	TRBV5-8	TRBJ1-5
CSVRTSESSYEQYF	TGCAGCGTTCGGACTAGCGAGAGCTCCTACGAGCAGTACTTC	once	TRBD2	14	TRBV29-1	TRBJ2-7
CASSSGAGGTEAFF	TGTGCCAGCAGCTCGGGGGCAGGGGGCACTGAAGCTTTCTTT	NA	TRBD1	14	TRBV7-9	TRBJ1-1
CASSFGNRDQETQYF	TGCGCCAGCAGCTTCGGGAACAGAGATCAAGAGACCCAGTACTTC	NA	NA	15	TRBV5-1	TRBJ2-5
CASSSREEAFF	TGCGCCAGCAGCTCACGGGAGGAGGCTTTCTTT	NA	NA	11	TRBV5-1	TRBJ1-1
CASSYRGDTIYF	TGTGCCAGCAGCTACAGGGGAGACACCATATATTTT	NA	TRBD1	12	TRBV2	TRBJ1-3
CASSQDFAEVYNEQFF	TGCGCCAGCAGCCAAGATTTCGCGGAGGTCTACAATGAGCAGTTCTTC	NA	NA	16	TRBV4-3	TRBJ2-1
CATSRDGGVSTRRQYF	TGTGCCACCAGCAGAGATGGCGGGGTGAGCACTCGGAGGCAGTATTTT	few	NA	16	TRBV15	TRBJ2-3
CASSQVGGYEQYF	TGCGCCAGCAGCCAAGTTGGGGGGTACGAGCAGTACTTC	NA	NA	13	TRBV4-1	TRBJ2-7
CASSSPGLTYEQYF	TGTGCCAGCAGTTCTCCGGGACTAACCTACGAGCAGTACTTC	once	TRBD2	14	TRBV28	TRBJ2-7
CSATGAWDRGYTF	TGCAGCGCAACAGGGGCATGGGATCGTGGCTACACCTTC	NA	TRBD1	13	TRBV29-1	TRBJ1-2
CASSFSGATYGYTF	TGTGCCAGCAGTTTTAGTGGGGCGACCTATGGCTACACCTTC	NA	NA	14	TRBV27	TRBJ1-2
CASKPGPTQPQHF	TGTGCCAGCAAACCAGGGCCCACTCAGCCCCAGCATTTT	NA	NA	13	TRBV12-3/TRBV12-4	TRBJ1-5
CASSLGQKFVNEQFF	TGTGCCAGCAGCTTGGGCCAGAAATTCGTCAATGAGCAGTTCTTC	NA	NA	15	TRBV11-2	TRBJ2-1
CASSYRGYEQYF	TGTGCCAGCAGTTACAGGGGATACGAGCAGTACTTC	NA	TRBD1	12	TRBV28	TRBJ2-7
CASSLGQVYSPLHF	TGCGCCAGCAGCTTGGGACAGGTATATTCACCCCTCCACTTT	NA	NA	14	TRBV5-1	TRBJ1-6
CASGAGANYGYTF	TGTGCCAGCGGCGCGGGGGCTAACTATGGCTACACCTTC	NA	NA	13	TRBV6-6	TRBJ1-2
CASGPGQLNTEAFF	TGTGCTAGTGGGCCCGGACAGTTGAACACTGAAGCTTTCTTT	once	NA	14	TRBV12-5	TRBJ1-1
CASSDWTPSSYNSPLHF	TGTGCCAGTAGTGACTGGACTCCAAGCTCCTATAATTCACCCCTCCACTTT	NA	NA	17	TRBV19	TRBJ1-6
CAISEGAGTQYF	TGTGCCATCAGTGAAGGGGCAGGTACGCAGTATTTT	NA	NA	12	TRBV10-3	TRBJ2-3
CASSLLGRGTGIMNEQFF	TGTGCCAGCAGCTTGTTGGGGCGTGGGACAGGGATTATGAATGAGCAGTTCTTC	once	TRBD1	18	TRBV11-2	TRBJ2-1
CAWSVWDRGRFEQFF	TGTGCCTGGAGTGTATGGGACAGGGGGCGATTCGAGCAGTTCTTC	NA	TRBD1	15	TRBV30	TRBJ2-1
CASSHGGLNTGELFF	TGTGCCAGCTCACACGGGGGGTTGAACACCGGGGAGCTGTTTTTT	NA	TRBD2	15	TRBV6-5	TRBJ2-2
CASSGTSGLYNEQFF	TGTGCCAGCAGCGGGACTAGCGGACTATACAATGAGCAGTTCTTC	NA	TRBD2	15	TRBV2	TRBJ2-1
CASRQGAEETQYF	TGCGCCAGCAGGCAGGGGGCGGAGGAGACCCAGTACTTC	once	TRBD1	13	TRBV5-1	TRBJ2-5
CASSPTGLSGNTIYF	TGTGCCAGTAGTCCTACAGGTCTCTCTGGAAACACCATATATTTT	NA	NA	15	TRBV19	TRBJ1-3
CSVFDRGVWDTEAFF	TGCAGCGTTTTTGACAGGGGGGTTTGGGACACTGAAGCTTTCTTT	NA	TRBD1	15	TRBV29-1	TRBJ1-1
CASSEWGQQETQYF	TGTGCCAGCAGTGAATGGGGACAGCAAGAGACCCAGTACTTC	NA	TRBD1	14	TRBV2	TRBJ2-5
CASSTSGQGYGYTF	TGCGCCAGCAGCACCTCAGGACAGGGGTATGGCTACACCTTC	NA	TRBD1	14	TRBV5-1	TRBJ1-2
CASSLRDRGLTEAFF	TGTGCCAGCAGTTTACGGGACAGGGGGCTCACTGAAGCTTTCTTT	few	TRBD1	15	TRBV27	TRBJ1-1
CSARDTPGYTF	TGCAGTGCTAGAGATACTCCGGGCTACACCTTC	NA	NA	11	TRBV20-1	TRBJ1-2
CAISPGLPNYEQFF	TGTGCCATCAGTCCGGGACTCCCGAACTATGAGCAGTTCTTC	NA	NA	14	TRBV10-3	TRBJ2-1
CSVAGTSGGNEQFF	TGCAGCGTCGCCGGGACTAGCGGAGGGAATGAGCAGTTCTTC	NA	TRBD2	14	TRBV29-1	TRBJ2-1
CASMGGTSGVYEQYF	TGTGCCAGTATGGGCGGGACTAGCGGGGTCTACGAGCAGTACTTC	NA	TRBD2	15	TRBV19	TRBJ2-7